What follows is one T cell receptor beta chain and its context. A read error likely explains this, since a far larger clone differs by one base. The data were obtained in a study of prognosis after radiotherapy for stage I lung cancer. Study at large: Patient ages ran from about 53 to 95, with a median of almost 75 years, and the group had about a dozen men and about 6 women. After radiotherapy, distant metastases appeared in a few patients at a median of approximately 7 months, and more than twelve patients showed no significant progression.

Amplification of the TCR beta CDR3 (from genomic DNA) was done by two-round multiplex PCR. TRBV and TRBJ genes each had their own specific primers in first-round PCR. TCRdb re-derived calls from the multiplex PCR reads in MiXCR, one entry per CDR3 protein. Of roughly 13,000 distinct CDR3 sequences listed, 45% to 55% are singletons. This clonotype was sampled from a donor aged 50 or older with non-small cell lung cancer. The material was PBMCs, obtained before or after stereotactic body radiation therapy (not recorded which).

Written as DNA, the CDR3 is TGTGCCAGCACCATAACGGGGGTGGAGCAGTACTTC. Its translation is CASTITGVEQYF. The V and J genes are TRBV11-2 and TRBJ1-2; TRBD2 might be the D (6 bases). The J call may be wrong; the DNA end is better matched by TRBJ2-7. CDR1 SGHAT and CDR2 FQNNGV come from the germline V gene. CDR3 length: 12 amino acids.